These 17 T cell receptor beta chains were all obtained from the same sample, sequenced in a study of chemoradiotherapy in HPV16-positive cancers. Profiled with immunoSEQ multiplex PCR; TCRdb holds only in-frame clones, not every one. Of about 16,000 clones in the sample, roughly 89% were seen once. The source material was blood, sampled from a patient who underwent chemoradiotherapy. The receptors stem from a human donor with HPV-associated anogenital cancer.

This chain uses TRBV28 with TRBJ1-5; D is unclear. Germline CDR1 reads MDHEN; CDR2 reads SYDVKM. Between the trimmed V and J ends, which lost 5 bases and 4 bases, there was a span of 9 bases. CDR3 length: 13 amino acids. The CDR3 nucleotides read TGTGCCAGCAGTCCCAGCACGAATCAGCCCCAGCATTTT. Translating gives CASSPSTNQPQHF.

The chain links TRBV21-1 to TRBJ2-3; the DNA was not compared with TRBD2, the D call given in the table. TRBV21-1 counts as a pseudogene. The CDR3 contains 20 residues. The CDR3 here is CASSKAPIKTSGDRTDTQYF. In DNA form, the CDR3 reads TGTGCCAGCAGCAAAGCCCCAATTAAGACTAGCGGGGACCGCACAGATACGCAGTATTTT.

The V call is TRBV27, the J call TRBJ2-3, with 12 bases identical to TRBD2. J gave up 4 bases and V 7 bases, and 6 bases lay outside the gene matches. This CDR3 has 15 amino acids. CDR1 is MNHEY, CDR2 SMNVEV, per germline (reference sequence). The CDR3 bases are TGTGCCAGCATTCAGACTAGCGGGAGTCCAGATACGCAGTATTTT. It yields the protein CASIQTSGSPDTQYF.

The rearrangement links TRBV5-5 to TRBJ2-3; perhaps D is TRBD1 or TRBD2 (5 bases each). Germline V gives CDR1 SGHKS, CDR2 YYEKEE (reference sequence). The CDR3 extends over 14 amino acids. The germline V and J ends were trimmed by 4 bases and 6 bases, with 15 bases remaining between them. CDR3 sequence (DNA): TGTGCCAGCAGCCCCTGGGACGTGAGCGATACGCAGTATTTT. As protein: CASSPWDVSDTQYF.

This chain joins TRBV10-3 and TRBJ2-3, with D perhaps matching TRBD2 (6 bases). The germline V gene encodes CDR1 ENHRY and CDR2 SYGVKD. Trimming stripped 3 bases from V and 4 bases from J, with 20 bases between. The CDR3 is made up of 17 amino acids. The CDR3 region has the DNA TGTGCCATCAGTGACTGGCGGGACCCTTCCTCGGCAGATACGCAGTATTTT. Translating it yields CAISDWRDPSSADTQYF.

The chain recombines TRBV7-9 with TRBJ1-3; no definite D call. CDR1 is SEHNR, CDR2 FQNEAQ, per germline (reference sequence). The ends were cut back, 3 bases at V and 0 bases at J, with 9 bases in the middle. This CDR3 spans 15 amino acids. Here the CDR3 DNA reads TGTGCCAGCAGCTTGGACGGAAACTCTGGAAACACCATATATTTT. Encoded protein: CASSLDGNSGNTIYF.

The chain recombines TRBV7-9 with TRBJ1-2, with a tentative D call TRBD1 (5 bases). The germline gives CDR1 SEHNR, CDR2 FQNEAQ (reference sequence). The CDR3 contains 16 residues. V lost 5 bases to trimming and J lost 4 bases, with 20 bases between them. The chain's CDR3 is CASSGAEGRDVYGYTF. The CDR3 DNA reads as TGTGCCAGCAGCGGGGCTGAAGGGCGGGACGTCTATGGCTACACCTTC.

This chain joins TRBV6-6 and TRBJ1-3; unclear D gene. V dropped 6 bases and J dropped 4 bases, with 13 bases sitting between them. Germline V CDR1 and CDR2: MNHNY, SVGAGI (reference sequence). The CDR3 sequence is 14 residues long. The CDR3 region is CASRPTGYGNTIYF. The CDR3 DNA is TGTGCCAGCAGGCCGACCGGGTACGGAAACACCATATATTTT.

The chain has TRBV2 and TRBJ2-1; TRBD2 aligns across 10 bases. The trim removed 6 bases at V and 6 bases at J, leaving 8 bases unmatched. The CDR3 consists of 15 residues. CDR1 and CDR2 from the germline V gene are SNHLY and FYNNEI. The CDR3 sequence: CASSPPSGSGNEQFF. The CDR3 nucleotides are TGTGCCAGCAGCCCTCCTAGCGGGAGTGGCAATGAGCAGTTCTTC.

V is TRBV5-1 and J is TRBJ1-3; TRBD1 matches 8 bases. Germline trimming cut 2 bases from V and 4 bases from J; bases unmatched to any gene: 8. Germline V lookup: CDR1 SGHRS, CDR2 YFSETQ. The CDR3 sequence is 16 residues long. CDR3 protein: CASSFTTGTGGNTIYF. CDR3 DNA sequence: TGCGCCAGCAGCTTTACGACCGGGACAGGCGGAAACACCATATATTTT.

The rearrangement links TRBV19 to TRBJ1-1; possibly TRBD1 for D (6 bases). CDR3 length equals 15 residues. The V and J ends lost 2 bases and 6 bases respectively, with 16 bases between them. Germline V CDR1 and CDR2: LNHDA, SQIVND (reference sequence). The CDR3 loop reads CASSIQGTLGAEAFF. The CDR3 DNA sequence: TGTGCCAGTAGTATACAGGGGACGCTGGGGGCTGAAGCTTTCTTT.

The gene calls are TRBV2 and TRBJ2-2, with D perhaps matching TRBD1 (6 bases). The V and J ends lost 2 bases and 4 bases respectively, with 14 bases between them. The CDR3 covers 16 residues. Germline CDR1 is SNHLY and CDR2 is FYNNEI. CDR3 in amino acids: CASSELETGPTGELFF. In DNA, the CDR3 is TGTGCCAGCAGTGAACTCGAGACAGGACCCACCGGGGAGCTGTTTTTT.

This chain links TRBV6-5 with TRBJ2-7, with 9 nucleotides matching TRBD1. V shed 0 bases, J shed 6 bases, and the junction held 3 bases outside the gene matches. CDR1 is MNHEY, CDR2 SVGAGI, per germline. The CDR3 length is 14 residues. CDR3 sequence reads: CASSYSDRGGEQYF. In DNA, the CDR3 is TGTGCCAGCAGTTACTCTGACAGGGGGGGCGAGCAGTACTTC.

V gene TRBV5-1 combines with J gene TRBJ2-7; TRBD1 aligns across 11 bases. Losses at the gene ends were 4 bases for V and 0 bases for J; bases not matched to a gene: 6. The germline gives CDR1 SGHRS, CDR2 YFSETQ. The CDR3 totals 16 residues. CDR3 loop: CASSPGTGGASYEQYF. CDR3 in DNA: TGCGCCAGCAGCCCCGGGACAGGGGGGGCCTCCTACGAGCAGTACTTC.

The chain uses TRBV10-2 and TRBJ2-7; D gene uncertain. V dropped 6 bases and J dropped 3 bases, with 9 bases sitting between them. The CDR3 spans 12 residues. Germline V gene sequence: CDR1 WSHSY, CDR2 SAAADI. The CDR3 region is CASRGRDYEQYF. CDR3 sequence (DNA): TGCGCCAGCAGGGGTAGGGACTACGAGCAGTACTTC.

A few counts support this clone. This rearrangement joins TRBV4-1 to TRBJ1-2, with D possibly being TRBD1 (5 bases). Germline CDR1 and CDR2: MGHRA and YSYEKL. Trimming removed 3 bases at V and 4 bases at J, with 12 bases between. The CDR3 length is 14 residues. The CDR3 protein is CASSHSDTVYGYTF. CDR3 DNA sequence: TGCGCCAGCAGCCACTCGGACACCGTCTATGGCTACACCTTC.

The CDR3 loop is CASSLGRTANTEAFF. The CDR3 DNA reads as TGTGCCAGCAGCTTAGGTAGGACGGCAAACACTGAAGCTTTCTTT. The V call is TRBV7-9, the J call TRBJ1-1; D uncertain. Germline V gene sequence: CDR1 SEHNR, CDR2 FQNEAQ (reference sequence). This CDR3 is 15 amino acids long. Trimming shortened V by 1 base and J by 2 bases, and 11 bases separated the two germline ends.